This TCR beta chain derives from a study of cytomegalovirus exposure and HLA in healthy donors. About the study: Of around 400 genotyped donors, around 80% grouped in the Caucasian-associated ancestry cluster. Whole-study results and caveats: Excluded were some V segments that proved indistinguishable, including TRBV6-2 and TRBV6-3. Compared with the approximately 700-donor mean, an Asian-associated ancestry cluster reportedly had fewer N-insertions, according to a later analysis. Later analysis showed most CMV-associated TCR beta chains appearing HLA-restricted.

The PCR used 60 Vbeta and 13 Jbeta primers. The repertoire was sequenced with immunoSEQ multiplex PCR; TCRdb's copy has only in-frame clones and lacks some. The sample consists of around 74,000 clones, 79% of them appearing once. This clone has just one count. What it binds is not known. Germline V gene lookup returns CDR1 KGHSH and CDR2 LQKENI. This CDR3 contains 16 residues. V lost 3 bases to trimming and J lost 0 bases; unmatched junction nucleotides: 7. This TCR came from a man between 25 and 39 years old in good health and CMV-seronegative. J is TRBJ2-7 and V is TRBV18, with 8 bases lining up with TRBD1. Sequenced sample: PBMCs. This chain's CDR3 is CASSPIPGQDSYEQYF. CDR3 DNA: TGTGCCAGCTCACCCATCCCGGGACAGGACTCCTACGAGCAGTACTTC.